The source of this T cell receptor beta chain is a study of sequential checkpoint blockade in melanoma. Across the whole study: Randomization was 1:1 between first-line nivolumab→ipilimumab and ipilimumab→nivolumab. After both sequences, patients received maintenance nivolumab.

The sample's treatment: randomized to nivolumab then ipilimumab (arm A) or the reverse (arm B). No patient had prior DNA-damaging chemotherapy. From thawed PBMCs, live CD3+CD8+ cells negative for CD19 and CD56 were sorted. Repertoires were generated with immunoSEQ multiplex PCR, while TCRdb's copy carries only in-frame clones and drops some. The repertoire holds 40,000 or so clones, about nine tenths seen once, with around 12% in the top ten. The V end was cut by 3 bases, the J end by 4 bases, with 13 bases between. CDR1 is MDHEN and CDR2 is SYDVKM in the germline V gene. CDR3 length equals 15 residues.

The sequenced sample was CD8+ T cells sorted from blood (inferred from file names), obtained from a patient given nivolumab and ipilimumab in sequence. The source is a human donor with melanoma. The J gene is TRBJ2-1, the V gene TRBV28, with D possibly TRBD1 on 5 matching bases. The CDR3 reads CASSFLGPIYNEQFF. The CDR3 DNA reads as TGTGCCAGCAGTTTTCTGGGGCCTATTTACAATGAGCAGTTCTTC.